This TCR beta chain came from a study of shared clonotypes between healthy human individuals. On sorted subsets, replicate PCRs used 200 to 250 ng DNA, or 30,000 or so T cell genomes. Only in-frame clones appear in the TCRdb table, and some are missing; sequencing was by immunoSEQ multiplex PCR. In the table there are about 600,000 clones, more than 95% of which are singletons. A word on this clone: What it recognizes is unknown.

Overall study findings and caveats: Sharing of clonotypes among donors was expected to vary with sequencing depth. Richness estimates generally favored naive over memory subsets. Several donors shared roughly 5% of their naive CD4 clonotypes.

The naive CD8 fraction comprised CD45RO-negative cells positively selected for CCR7 and excluded terminally differentiated effector memory CD45RA+ cells. Sequenced: naive CD8+ T cells sorted from blood. The sequence derives from a man aged 25-45 years in good health.

CDR3 sequence (DNA): TGCAGCGTTGATCGCGTGGCGACCTACAATGAGCAGTTCTTC. It specifies CSVDRVATYNEQFF. The chain carries TRBV29-1 and TRBJ2-1; D unclear. The germline V gene has CDR1 SQVTM and CDR2 ANQGSEA. V shed 3 bases and J shed 2 bases, with 11 bases lying between them. The CDR3 spans 14 residues.